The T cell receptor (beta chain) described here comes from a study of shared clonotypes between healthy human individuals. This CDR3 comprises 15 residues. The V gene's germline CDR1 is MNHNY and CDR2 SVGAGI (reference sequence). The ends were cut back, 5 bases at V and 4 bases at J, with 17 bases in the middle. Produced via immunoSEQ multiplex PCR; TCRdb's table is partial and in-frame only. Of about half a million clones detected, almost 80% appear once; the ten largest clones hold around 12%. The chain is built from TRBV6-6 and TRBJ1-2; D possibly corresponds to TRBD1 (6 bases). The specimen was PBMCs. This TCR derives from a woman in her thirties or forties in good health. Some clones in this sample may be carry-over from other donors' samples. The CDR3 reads CASSQQDRVRYGYTF. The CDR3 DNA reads TGTGCCAGCAGTCAACAGGACAGAGTTCGCTATGGCTACACCTTC.